This T cell receptor beta chain was observed in a study of Graves' ophthalmopathy and Graves' hyperthyroidism. Trimming removed 6 bases at V and 7 bases at J, with 19 bases between. The CDR3 sequence is 14 residues long. Germline CDR1 reads MNHEY; CDR2 reads SVGAGI. Scientists amplified the TCR beta CDR3 regions from RNA transcripts. The first-round RT-PCR employed HTBI primers together with the Qiagen OneStep RT-PCR kit. A multiplex PCR was then performed as the second round. TCRdb analysed the multiplex PCR reads with MiXCR anew, one entry per CDR3 protein. The profile covers about 700,000 distinct CDR3 sequences, with 40% appearing a single time and 35% to 55% taken by the ten largest.

Sequenced input: peripheral blood. The chain couples TRBV6-5 to TRBJ2-7; D possibly corresponds to TRBD1 (6 bases). The TCR was taken from an adult man with Graves' ophthalmopathy. CDR3 amino acids: CASRQNRVQGEQYF. In nucleotides, the CDR3 is TGTGCCAGCAGGCAAAACAGGGTTCAGGGGGAGCAGTACTTC.